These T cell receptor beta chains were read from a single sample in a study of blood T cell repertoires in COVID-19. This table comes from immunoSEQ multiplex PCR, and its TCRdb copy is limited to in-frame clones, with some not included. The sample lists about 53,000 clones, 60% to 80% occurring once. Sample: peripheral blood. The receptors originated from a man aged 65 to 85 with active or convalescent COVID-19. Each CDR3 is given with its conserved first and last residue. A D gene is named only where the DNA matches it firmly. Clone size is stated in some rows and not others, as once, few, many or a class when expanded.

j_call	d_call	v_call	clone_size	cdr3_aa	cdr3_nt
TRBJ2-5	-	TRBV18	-	CATQGSRGETQYF	TGTGCCACCCAGGGGAGTCGAGGAGAGACCCAGTACTTC
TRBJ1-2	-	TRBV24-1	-	CATSDQQGRSGGYTF	TGTGCCACCAGTGACCAACAGGGAAGAAGTGGTGGCTACACCTTC
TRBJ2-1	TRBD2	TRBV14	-	CASSQRLAGVFEQFF	TGTGCCAGCAGCCAACGACTAGCGGGAGTTTTTGAGCAGTTCTTC
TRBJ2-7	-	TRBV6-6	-	CASSSKNRVSSYEQYF	TGTGCCAGCAGTTCCAAGAACAGGGTAAGCTCCTACGAGCAGTACTTC
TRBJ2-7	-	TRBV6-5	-	CASALGTKYEQYF	TGTGCCAGCGCCCTCGGGACAAAATACGAGCAGTACTTC
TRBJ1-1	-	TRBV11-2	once	CASSLPGIEAFF	TGTGCCAGCAGCTTACCGGGAATTGAAGCTTTCTTT
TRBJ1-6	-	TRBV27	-	CASSLSESSYNSPLHF	TGTGCCAGCAGTTTATCGGAGAGCTCCTATAATTCACCCCTCCACTTT
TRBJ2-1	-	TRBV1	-	CTSTTLENEQFF	TGCACCAGCACCACACTAGAAAATGAGCAGTTCTTC
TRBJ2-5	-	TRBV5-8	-	CASSADNQETQYF	TGTGCCAGCAGCGCGGACAACCAAGAGACCCAGTACTTC
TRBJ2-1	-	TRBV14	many	CASSPLVAGYNEQFF	TGTGCCAGCAGCCCGTTGGTTGCAGGCTACAATGAGCAGTTCTTC
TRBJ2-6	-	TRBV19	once	CASSIPTGSGANVLTF	TGTGCCAGTAGTATCCCGACGGGCTCTGGGGCCAACGTCCTGACTTTC
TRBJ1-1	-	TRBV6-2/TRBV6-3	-	CASSREGTEAFF	TGTGCCAGCAGTCGGGAAGGCACTGAAGCTTTCTTT
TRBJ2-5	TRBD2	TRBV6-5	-	CASIFSGRETQYF	TGTGCCAGCATCTTTAGCGGGAGGGAGACCCAGTACTTC
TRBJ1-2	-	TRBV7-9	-	CASSQEMYYGYTF	TGTGCCAGCAGCCAAGAGATGTACTATGGCTACACCTTC
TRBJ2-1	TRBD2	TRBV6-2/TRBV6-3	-	CASSYSGLAGVAYNEQFF	TGTGCCAGCAGTTACTCGGGACTAGCGGGAGTGGCTTACAATGAGCAGTTCTTC
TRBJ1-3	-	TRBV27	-	CASSRGRGFGNTIYF	TGTGCCAGCAGCCGTGGCAGGGGTTTTGGAAACACCATATATTTT
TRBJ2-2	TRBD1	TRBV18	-	CASSPQGQGNTGELFF	TGTGCCAGCTCACCACAAGGACAGGGAAACACCGGGGAGCTGTTTTTT
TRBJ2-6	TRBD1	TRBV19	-	CASSGQVLGFGANVLTF	TGTGCCAGTAGTGGACAGGTTCTAGGTTTTGGGGCCAACGTCCTGACTTTC
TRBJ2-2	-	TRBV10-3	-	CAIKEREMDTGELFF	TGTGCCATCAAGGAGAGGGAAATGGACACCGGGGAGCTGTTTTTT
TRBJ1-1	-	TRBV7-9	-	CASSLGAMNTEAFF	TGTGCCAGCAGCTTAGGGGCTATGAACACTGAAGCTTTCTTT
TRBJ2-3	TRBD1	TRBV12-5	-	CASGRRTGVTDTQYF	TGTGCTAGTGGTCGCCGCACAGGGGTCACAGATACGCAGTATTTT
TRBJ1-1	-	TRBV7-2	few	CASSLERNTEAFF	TGTGCCAGCAGCTTAGAGCGAAACACTGAAGCTTTCTTT
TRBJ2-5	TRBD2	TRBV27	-	CASSSWTSGSETQYF	TGTGCCAGCAGTTCCTGGACTAGCGGGAGTGAGACCCAGTACTTC
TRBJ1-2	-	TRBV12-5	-	CASAHSQGYGYTF	TGTGCTAGTGCCCATTCTCAGGGTTATGGCTACACCTTC
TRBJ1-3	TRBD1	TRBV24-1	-	CAPTGGAWGNTIYF	TGTGCCCCAACAGGGGGCGCGTGGGGAAACACCATATATTTT
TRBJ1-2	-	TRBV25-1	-	CASRGHGQRERGYTF	TGTGCCAGCAGAGGGCACGGACAGCGAGAGCGGGGCTACACCTTC
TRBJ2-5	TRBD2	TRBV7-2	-	CASSLSSGGETQYF	TGTGCCAGCAGCTTATCTAGCGGGGGAGAGACCCAGTACTTC
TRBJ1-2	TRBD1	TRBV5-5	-	CASSLGDRGGYTF	TGTGCCAGCAGCTTAGGGGACAGGGGTGGCTACACCTTC
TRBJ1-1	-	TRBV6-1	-	CASSEGTGMNTEAFF	TGTGCCAGCAGTGAAGGCACGGGAATGAACACTGAAGCTTTCTTT
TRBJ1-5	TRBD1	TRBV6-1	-	CASSERGQGVQPQHF	TGTGCCAGCAGTGAAAGGGGACAGGGAGTGCAGCCCCAGCATTTT
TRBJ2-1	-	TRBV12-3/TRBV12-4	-	CASSDSYEQFF	TGTGCCAGCAGTGATAGCTATGAGCAGTTCTTC
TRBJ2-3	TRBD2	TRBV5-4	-	CASRRSGGRADTQYF	TGTGCCAGCAGGCGCTCGGGGGGGCGGGCAGATACGCAGTATTTT
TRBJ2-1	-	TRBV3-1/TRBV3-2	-	CASSRNQYNEQFF	TGTGCCAGCAGCCGTAACCAGTACAATGAGCAGTTCTTC
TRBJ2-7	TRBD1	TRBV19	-	CASMNRGGRSYEQYF	TGTGCCAGTATGAACAGGGGCGGCCGTTCCTACGAGCAGTACTTC
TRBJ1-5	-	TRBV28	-	CASSPPGYGNQPQHF	TGTGCCAGCAGCCCCCCAGGGTATGGCAATCAGCCCCAGCATTTT
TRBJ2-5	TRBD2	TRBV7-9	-	CASSPSPGGRETQYF	TGTGCCAGCAGCCCCTCGCCGGGAGGGCGGGAGACCCAGTACTTC
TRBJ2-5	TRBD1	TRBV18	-	CASSLRDRQETQYF	TGTGCCAGCTCACTCCGGGACAGACAAGAGACCCAGTACTTC
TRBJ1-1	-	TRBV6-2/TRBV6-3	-	CASSYIVNTEAFF	TGTGCCAGCAGTTATATAGTGAACACTGAAGCTTTCTTT
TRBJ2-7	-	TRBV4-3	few	CASSQEAGESYEQYF	TGCGCCAGCAGCCAAGAGGCAGGCGAATCCTACGAGCAGTACTTC
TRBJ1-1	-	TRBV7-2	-	CASSFQGNTEAFF	TGTGCCAGCAGCTTCCAGGGGAACACTGAAGCTTTCTTT
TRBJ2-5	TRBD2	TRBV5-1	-	CASSLGGLAAQETQYF	TGCGCCAGCAGCTTAGGGGGACTAGCGGCCCAAGAGACCCAGTACTTC
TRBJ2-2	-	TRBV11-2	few	CASSSRMGLLNTGELFF	TGTGCCAGCAGCTCCCGGATGGGACTGCTGAACACCGGGGAGCTGTTTTTT
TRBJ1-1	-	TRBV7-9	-	CASSHSQGQAFF	TGTGCCAGCAGTCACTCACAGGGCCAAGCTTTCTTT
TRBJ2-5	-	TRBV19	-	CASSMWTDQETQYF	TGTGCCAGTAGTATGTGGACAGACCAAGAGACCCAGTACTTC
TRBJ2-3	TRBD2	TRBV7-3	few	CASSPDGLAGGTQYF	TGTGCCAGCAGCCCTGACGGACTAGCGGGAGGCACGCAGTATTTT
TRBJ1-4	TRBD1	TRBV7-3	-	CASSRNRGEKLFF	TGTGCCAGCAGCCGGAACAGGGGCGAAAAACTGTTTTTT
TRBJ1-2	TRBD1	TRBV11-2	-	CASSVQGAIYLSGYTF	TGTGCCAGCAGCGTGCAGGGGGCCATCTATTTGAGTGGCTACACCTTC
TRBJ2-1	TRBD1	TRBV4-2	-	CASSTPGQGAMWTAGNEQFF	TGTGCCAGCAGCACCCCGGGACAGGGGGCGATGTGGACTGCGGGCAATGAGCAGTTCTTC
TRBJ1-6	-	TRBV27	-	CASSFLQAPLHF	TGTGCCAGCAGTTTCTTGCAGGCACCCCTCCACTTT
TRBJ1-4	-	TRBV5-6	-	CASSTGLLTTNEKLFF	TGTGCCAGCAGTACGGGACTCCTGACAACTAATGAAAAACTGTTTTTT